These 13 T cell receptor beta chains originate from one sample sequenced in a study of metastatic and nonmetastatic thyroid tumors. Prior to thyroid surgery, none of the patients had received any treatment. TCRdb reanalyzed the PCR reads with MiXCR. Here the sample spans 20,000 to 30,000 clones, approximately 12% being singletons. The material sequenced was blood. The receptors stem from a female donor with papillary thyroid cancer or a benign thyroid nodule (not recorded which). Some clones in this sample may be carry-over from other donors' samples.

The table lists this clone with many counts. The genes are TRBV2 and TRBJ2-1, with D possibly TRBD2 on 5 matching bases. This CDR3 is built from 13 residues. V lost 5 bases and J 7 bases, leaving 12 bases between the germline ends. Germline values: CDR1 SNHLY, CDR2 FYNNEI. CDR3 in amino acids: CASSRTLPNEQFF. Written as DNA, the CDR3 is TGTGCCAGCAGTAGGACTCTTCCGAATGAGCAGTTCTTC.

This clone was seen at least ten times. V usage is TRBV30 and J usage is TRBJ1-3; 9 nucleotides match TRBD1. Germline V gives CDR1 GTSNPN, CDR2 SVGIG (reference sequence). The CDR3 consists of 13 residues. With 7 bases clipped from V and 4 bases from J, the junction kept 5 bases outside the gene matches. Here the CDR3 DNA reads TGTGCCTCCCAGGACAGGGGAGGAAACACCATATATTTT. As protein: CASQDRGGNTIYF.

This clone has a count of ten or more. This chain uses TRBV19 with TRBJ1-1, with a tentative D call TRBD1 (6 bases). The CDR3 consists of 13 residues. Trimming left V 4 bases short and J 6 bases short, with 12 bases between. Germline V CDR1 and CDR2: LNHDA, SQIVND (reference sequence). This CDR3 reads CASSKHGGPEAFF. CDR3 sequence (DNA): TGTGCCAGTAGTAAGCACGGGGGGCCTGAAGCTTTCTTT.

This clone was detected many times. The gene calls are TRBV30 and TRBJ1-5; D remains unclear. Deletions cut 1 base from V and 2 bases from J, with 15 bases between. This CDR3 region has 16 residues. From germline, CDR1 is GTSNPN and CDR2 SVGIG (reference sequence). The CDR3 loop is CAWSGTSLTGNQPQHF. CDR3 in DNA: TGTGCCTGGAGTGGGACCAGCCTCACTGGCAATCAGCCCCAGCATTTT.

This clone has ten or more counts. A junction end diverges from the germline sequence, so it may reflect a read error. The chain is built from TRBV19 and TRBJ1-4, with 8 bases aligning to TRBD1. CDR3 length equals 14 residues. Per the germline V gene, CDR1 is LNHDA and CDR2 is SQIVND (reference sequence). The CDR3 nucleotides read TGTGCCAGTAGGATAGGACAGGGAAGAGAAAAACTGTTTTTT. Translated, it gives CASRIGQGREKLFF.

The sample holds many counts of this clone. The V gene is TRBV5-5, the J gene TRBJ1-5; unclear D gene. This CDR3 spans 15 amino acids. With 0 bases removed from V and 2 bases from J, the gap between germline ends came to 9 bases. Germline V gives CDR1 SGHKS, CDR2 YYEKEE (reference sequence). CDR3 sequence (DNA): TGTGCCAGCAGCTTGGCCTCTGGAGGCAATCAGCCCCAGCATTTT. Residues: CASSLASGGNQPQHF. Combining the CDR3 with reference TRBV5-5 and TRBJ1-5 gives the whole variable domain DAGVTQSPTHLIKTRGQQVTLRCSPISGHKSVSWYQQVLGQGPQFIFQYYEKEERGRGNFPDRFSARQFPNYSSELNVNALLLGDSALYLCASSLASGGNQPQHFGDGTRLSIL.

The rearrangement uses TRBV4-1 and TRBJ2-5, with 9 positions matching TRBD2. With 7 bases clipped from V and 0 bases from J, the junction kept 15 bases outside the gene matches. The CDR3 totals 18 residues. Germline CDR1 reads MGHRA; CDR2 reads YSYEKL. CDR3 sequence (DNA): TGCGCCAGCATTCAAGGGAGGTCGCTAGCGGGGTACCAAGAGACCCAGTACTTC. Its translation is CASIQGRSLAGYQETQYF.

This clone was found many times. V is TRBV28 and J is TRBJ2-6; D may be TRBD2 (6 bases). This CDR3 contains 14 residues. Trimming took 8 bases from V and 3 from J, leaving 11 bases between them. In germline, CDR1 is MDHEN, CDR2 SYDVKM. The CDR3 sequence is CASRGGYGANVLTF. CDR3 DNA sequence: TGTGCCAGCCGTGGGGGGTATGGGGCCAACGTCCTGACTTTC.

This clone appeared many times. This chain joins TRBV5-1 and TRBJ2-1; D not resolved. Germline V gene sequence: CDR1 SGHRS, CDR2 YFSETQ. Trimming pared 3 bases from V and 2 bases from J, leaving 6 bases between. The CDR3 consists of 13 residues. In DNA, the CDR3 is TGCGCCAGCAGCTACTCGACCTACAATGAGCAGTTCTTC. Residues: CASSYSTYNEQFF.

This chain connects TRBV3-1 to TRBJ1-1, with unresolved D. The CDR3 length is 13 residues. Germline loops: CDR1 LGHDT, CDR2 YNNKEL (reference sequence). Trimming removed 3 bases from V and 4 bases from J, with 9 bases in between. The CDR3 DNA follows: TGTGCCAGCAGCCAGGGGAGAGGCACTGAAGCTTTCTTT. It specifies CASSQGRGTEAFF.

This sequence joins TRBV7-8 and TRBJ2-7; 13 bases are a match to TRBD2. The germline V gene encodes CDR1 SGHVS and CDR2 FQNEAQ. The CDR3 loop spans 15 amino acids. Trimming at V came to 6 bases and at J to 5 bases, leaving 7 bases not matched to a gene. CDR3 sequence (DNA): TGTGCCAGCAGTTTCTCCGGGACTAGCGGGAACGAGCAGTACTTC. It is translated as CASSFSGTSGNEQYF.

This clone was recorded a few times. The CDR3 coding sequence is TGTGCCAGCAGTTCTCCTAGGACGGACGGGGGGCGAAGCACTGAAGCTTTCTTT. This translates into CASSSPRTDGGRSTEAFF. The genes are TRBV12-3 or TRBV12-4 and TRBJ1-1; perhaps TRBD1 as D (6 bases). This CDR3 is 18 amino acids long. Between the trimmed V and J ends, which lost 4 bases and 4 bases, there was a span of 25 bases.

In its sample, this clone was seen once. CDR3: CASSLGGTSGTTYEQYF. Written as DNA, the CDR3 is TGTGCCAGCAGCTTGGGGGGGACTAGCGGGACGACCTACGAGCAGTACTTC. The chain uses TRBV11-2 and TRBJ2-7, with 13 bases aligning to TRBD2. V dropped 3 bases and J dropped 2; count of bases not matched to a gene: 7. The CDR3 has 17 residues. Germline V gene data show CDR1 as SGHAT and CDR2 as FQNNGV. Using reference TRBV11-2 and TRBJ2-7 for the parts outside the CDR3, the full variable domain is EAGVAQSPRYKIIEKRQSVAFWCNPISGHATLYWYQQILGQGPKLLIQFQNNGVVDDSQLPKDRFSAERLKGVDSTLKIQPAKLEDSAVYLCASSLGGTSGTTYEQYFGPGTRLTVT.